This T cell receptor (beta chain) was sequenced during a study of T-cell reconstitution after alpha-beta-depleted transplantation in children. Preparation of the TCRbeta library used unique molecular identifiers. TCRdb itself ran the PCR reads through MiXCR, one entry per CDR3 protein. The sample contains approximately 510,000 distinct CDR3 sequences, 18% of which appear only once. In germline, CDR1 is SGHVS, CDR2 FQNEAQ. The CDR3 runs 15 residues. The V gene lost 5 bases and the J gene lost 4 bases, with 16 bases spanning the gap. The receptor's source is a human donor who donated a stem cell graft to a child with acute lymphoblastic leukemia. The chain is built from TRBV7-8 and TRBJ2-3, with a possible D match to TRBD1 (6 bases). This material consisted of PBMCs from the stem cell graft donor, taken from the stem cell graft. In DNA, the CDR3 is TGTGCCAGCAGCCTTCGGGCAGGGGTGGCAGATACGCAGTATTTT. Amino acid sequence: CASSLRAGVADTQYF.